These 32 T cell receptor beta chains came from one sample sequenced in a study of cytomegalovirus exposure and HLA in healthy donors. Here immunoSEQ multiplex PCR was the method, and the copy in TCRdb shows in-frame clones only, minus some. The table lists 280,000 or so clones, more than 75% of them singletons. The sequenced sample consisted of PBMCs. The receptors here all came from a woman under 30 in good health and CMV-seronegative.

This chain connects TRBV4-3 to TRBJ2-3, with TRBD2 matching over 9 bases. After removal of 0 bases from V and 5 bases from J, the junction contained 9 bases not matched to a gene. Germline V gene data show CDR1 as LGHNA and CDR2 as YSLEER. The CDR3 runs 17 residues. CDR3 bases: TGCGCCAGCAGCCAAGATACGGCTAGCGGGATTCAAGATACGCAGTATTTT. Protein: CASSQDTASGIQDTQYF.

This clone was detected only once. CDR3 nucleotides: TGTGCCAGCAGACTTCACGGGGGGGCGAACACTGAAGCTTTCTTT. Translation: CASRLHGGANTEAFF. This chain joins TRBV14 and TRBJ1-1, with a tentative D call TRBD1 (6 bases). Trimming stripped 6 bases from V and 1 base from J, with 15 bases between. Germline CDR1 SGHDN, CDR2 FVKESK. This CDR3 region has 15 residues.

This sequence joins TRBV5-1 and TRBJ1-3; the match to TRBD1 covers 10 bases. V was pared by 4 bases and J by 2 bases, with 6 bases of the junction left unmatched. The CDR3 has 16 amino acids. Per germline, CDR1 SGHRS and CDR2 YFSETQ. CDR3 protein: CASSQRTGGAGNTIYF. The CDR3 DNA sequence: TGCGCCAGCAGCCAACGGACAGGGGGGGCTGGAAACACCATATATTTT.

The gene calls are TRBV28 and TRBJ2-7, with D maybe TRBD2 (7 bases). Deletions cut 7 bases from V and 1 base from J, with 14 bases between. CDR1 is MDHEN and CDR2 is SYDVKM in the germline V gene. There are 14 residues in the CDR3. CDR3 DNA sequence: TGTGCCAGCAAGGGGGGGTTGGATTCCTACGAGCAGTACTTC. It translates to CASKGGLDSYEQYF. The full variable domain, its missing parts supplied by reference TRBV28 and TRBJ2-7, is DVKVTQSSRYLVKRTGEKVFLECVQDMDHENMFWYRQDPGLGLRLIYFSYDVKMKEKGDIPEGYSVSREKKERFSLILESASTNQTSMYLCASKGGLDSYEQYFGPGTRLTVT.

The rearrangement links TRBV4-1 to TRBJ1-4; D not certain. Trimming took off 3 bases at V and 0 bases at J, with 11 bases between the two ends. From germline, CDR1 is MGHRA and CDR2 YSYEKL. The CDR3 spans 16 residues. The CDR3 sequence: CASSQRHGATNEKLFF. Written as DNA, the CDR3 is TGCGCCAGCAGCCAGCGACACGGGGCAACTAATGAAAAACTGTTTTTT.

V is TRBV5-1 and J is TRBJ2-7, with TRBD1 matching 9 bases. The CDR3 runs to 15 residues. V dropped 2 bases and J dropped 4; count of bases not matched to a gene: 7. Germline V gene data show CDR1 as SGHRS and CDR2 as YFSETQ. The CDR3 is CASSLDRGSIYEQYF. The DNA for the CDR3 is TGCGCCAGCAGCTTAGACAGGGGGAGCATTTACGAGCAGTACTTC.

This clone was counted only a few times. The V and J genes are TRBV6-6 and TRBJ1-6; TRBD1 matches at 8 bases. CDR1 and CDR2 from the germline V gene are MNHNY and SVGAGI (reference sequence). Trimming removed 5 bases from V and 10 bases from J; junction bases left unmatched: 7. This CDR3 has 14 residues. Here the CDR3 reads CASSTDRAQSPLHF. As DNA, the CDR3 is TGTGCCAGCAGTACGGACAGGGCACAATCACCCCTCCACTTT.

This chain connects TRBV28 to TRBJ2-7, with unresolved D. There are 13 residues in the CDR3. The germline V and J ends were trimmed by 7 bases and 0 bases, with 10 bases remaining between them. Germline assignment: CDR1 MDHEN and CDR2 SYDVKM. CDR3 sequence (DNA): TGTGCCAGCAAAAGACCTAGCTCCTACGAGCAGTACTTC. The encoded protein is CASKRPSSYEQYF. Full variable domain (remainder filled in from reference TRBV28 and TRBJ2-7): DVKVTQSSRYLVKRTGEKVFLECVQDMDHENMFWYRQDPGLGLRLIYFSYDVKMKEKGDIPEGYSVSREKKERFSLILESASTNQTSMYLCASKRPSSYEQYFGPGTRLTVT.

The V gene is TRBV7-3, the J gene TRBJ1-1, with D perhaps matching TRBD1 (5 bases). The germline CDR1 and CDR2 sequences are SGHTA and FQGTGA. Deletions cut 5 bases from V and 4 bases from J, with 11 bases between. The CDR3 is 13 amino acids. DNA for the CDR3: TGTGCCAGCAGCCTCCAGGGCCTCACTGAAGCTTTCTTT. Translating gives CASSLQGLTEAFF.

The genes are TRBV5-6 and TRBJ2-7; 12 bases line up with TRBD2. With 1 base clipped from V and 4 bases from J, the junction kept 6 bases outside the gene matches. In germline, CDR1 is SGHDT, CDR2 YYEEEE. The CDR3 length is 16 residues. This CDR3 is CASSLSSGRAGYEQYF. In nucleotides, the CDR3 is TGTGCCAGCAGCTTGTCTAGCGGGAGGGCCGGATACGAGCAGTACTTC.

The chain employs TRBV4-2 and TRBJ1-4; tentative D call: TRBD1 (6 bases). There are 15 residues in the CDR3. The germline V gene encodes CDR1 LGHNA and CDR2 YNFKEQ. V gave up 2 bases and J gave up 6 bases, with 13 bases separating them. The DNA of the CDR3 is TGTGCCAGCAGCCAAAACAGGGTGGAATATGAAAAACTGTTTTTT. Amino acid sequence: CASSQNRVEYEKLFF.

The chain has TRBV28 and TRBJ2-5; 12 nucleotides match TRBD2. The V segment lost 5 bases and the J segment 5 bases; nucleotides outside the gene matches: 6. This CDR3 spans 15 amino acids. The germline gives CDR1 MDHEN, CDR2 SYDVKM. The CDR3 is CASSPLAGGPETQYF. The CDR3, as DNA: TGTGCCAGCAGTCCCCTAGCGGGAGGGCCGGAGACCCAGTACTTC.

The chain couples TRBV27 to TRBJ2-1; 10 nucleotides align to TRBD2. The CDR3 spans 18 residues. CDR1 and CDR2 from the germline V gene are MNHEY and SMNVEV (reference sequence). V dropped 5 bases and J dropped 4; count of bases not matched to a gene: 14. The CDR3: CASSNRGSGRLGYNEQFF. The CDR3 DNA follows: TGTGCCAGCAGTAATAGGGGTAGCGGGAGGTTGGGTTACAATGAGCAGTTCTTC.

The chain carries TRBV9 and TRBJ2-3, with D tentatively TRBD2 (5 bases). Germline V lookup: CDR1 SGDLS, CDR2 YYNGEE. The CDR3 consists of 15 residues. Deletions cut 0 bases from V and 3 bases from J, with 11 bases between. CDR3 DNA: TGTGCCAGCAGCGTAGAAGCTAGCAGAACAGATACGCAGTATTTT. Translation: CASSVEASRTDTQYF.

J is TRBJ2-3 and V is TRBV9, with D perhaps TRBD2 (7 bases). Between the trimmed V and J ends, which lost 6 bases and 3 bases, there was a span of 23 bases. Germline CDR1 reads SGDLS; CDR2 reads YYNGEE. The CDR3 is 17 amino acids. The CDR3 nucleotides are TGTGCCAGCACCCCACATGGGGTGGGAGGGGGAACAGATACGCAGTATTTT. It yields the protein CASTPHGVGGGTDTQYF. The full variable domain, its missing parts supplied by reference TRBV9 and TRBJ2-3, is DSGVTQTPKHLITATGQRVTLRCSPRSGDLSVYWYQQSLDQGLQFLIQYYNGEERAKGNILERFSAQQFPDLHSELNLSSLELGDSALYFCASTPHGVGGGTDTQYFGPGTRLTVL.

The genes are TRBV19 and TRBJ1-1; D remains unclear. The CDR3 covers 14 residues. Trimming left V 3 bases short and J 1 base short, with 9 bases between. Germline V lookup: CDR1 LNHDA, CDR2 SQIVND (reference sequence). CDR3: CASSISRGNTEAFF. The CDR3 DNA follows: TGTGCCAGTAGTATTAGTAGAGGGAACACTGAAGCTTTCTTT. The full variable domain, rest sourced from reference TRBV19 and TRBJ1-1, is DGGITQSPKYLFRKEGQNVTLSCEQNLNHDAMYWYRQDPGQGLRLIYYSQIVNDFQKGDIAEGYSVSREKKESFPLTVTSAQKNPTAFYLCASSISRGNTEAFFGQGTRLTVV.

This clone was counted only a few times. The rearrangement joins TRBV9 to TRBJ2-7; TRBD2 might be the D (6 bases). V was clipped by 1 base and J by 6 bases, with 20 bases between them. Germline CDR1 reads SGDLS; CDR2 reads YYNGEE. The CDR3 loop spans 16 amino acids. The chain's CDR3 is CASSVSGGLQITEQYF. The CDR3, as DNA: TGTGCCAGCAGCGTATCCGGAGGACTACAAATTACCGAGCAGTACTTC.

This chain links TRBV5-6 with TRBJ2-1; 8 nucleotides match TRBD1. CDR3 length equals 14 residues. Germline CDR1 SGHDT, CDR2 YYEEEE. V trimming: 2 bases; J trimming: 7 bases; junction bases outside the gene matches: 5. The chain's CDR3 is CASSFQGAGNEQFF. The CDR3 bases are TGTGCCAGCAGCTTTCAGGGGGCGGGAAATGAGCAGTTCTTC.

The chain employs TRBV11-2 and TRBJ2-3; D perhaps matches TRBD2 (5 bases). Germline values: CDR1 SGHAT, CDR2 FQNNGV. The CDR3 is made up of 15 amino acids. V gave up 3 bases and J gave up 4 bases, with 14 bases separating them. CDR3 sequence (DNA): TGTGCCAGCAGCTTTTTCTTGAGGGAATCAGATACGCAGTATTTT. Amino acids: CASSFFLRESDTQYF.

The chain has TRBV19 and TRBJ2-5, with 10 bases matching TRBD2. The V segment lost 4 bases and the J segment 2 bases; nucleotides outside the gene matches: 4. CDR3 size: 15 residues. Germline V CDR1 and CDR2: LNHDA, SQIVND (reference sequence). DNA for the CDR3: TGTGCCAGTAGTACGCCTAGCGGGGGACAAGAGACCCAGTACTTC. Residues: CASSTPSGGQETQYF.

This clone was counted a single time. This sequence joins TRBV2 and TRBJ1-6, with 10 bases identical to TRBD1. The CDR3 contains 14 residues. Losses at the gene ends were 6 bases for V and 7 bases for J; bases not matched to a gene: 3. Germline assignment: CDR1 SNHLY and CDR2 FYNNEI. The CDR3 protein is CASRVGQGNSPLHF. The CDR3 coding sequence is TGTGCCAGCAGGGTGGGACAGGGGAATTCACCCCTCCACTTT.

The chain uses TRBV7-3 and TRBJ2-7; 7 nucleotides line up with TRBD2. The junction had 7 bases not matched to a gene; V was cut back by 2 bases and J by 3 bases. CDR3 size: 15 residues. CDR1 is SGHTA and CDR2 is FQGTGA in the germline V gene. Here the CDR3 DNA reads TGTGCCAGCAGCTTATCGGGCGGGAGAGACTACGAGCAGTACTTC. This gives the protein CASSLSGGRDYEQYF.

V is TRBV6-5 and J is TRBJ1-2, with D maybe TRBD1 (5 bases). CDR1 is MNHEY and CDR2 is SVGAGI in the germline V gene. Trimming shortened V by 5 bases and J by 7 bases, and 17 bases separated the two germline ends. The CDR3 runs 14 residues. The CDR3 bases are TGTGCCAGCAGTGACGCCGGGGACTCGGGTGGCTACACCTTC. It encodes CASSDAGDSGGYTF.

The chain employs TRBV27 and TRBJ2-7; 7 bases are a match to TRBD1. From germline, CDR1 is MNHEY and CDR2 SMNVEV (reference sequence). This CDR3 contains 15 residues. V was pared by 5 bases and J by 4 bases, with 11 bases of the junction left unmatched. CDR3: CASSDIQGRGYEQYF. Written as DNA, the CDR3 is TGTGCCAGCAGTGACATACAGGGGAGAGGTTACGAGCAGTACTTC.

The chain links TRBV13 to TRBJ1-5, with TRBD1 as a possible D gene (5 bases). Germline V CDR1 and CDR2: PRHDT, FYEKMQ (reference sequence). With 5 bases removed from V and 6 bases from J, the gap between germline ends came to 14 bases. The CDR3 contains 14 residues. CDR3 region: CASSGGRGGQPQHF. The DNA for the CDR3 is TGTGCCAGCAGCGGGGGACGGGGGGGTCAGCCCCAGCATTTT.

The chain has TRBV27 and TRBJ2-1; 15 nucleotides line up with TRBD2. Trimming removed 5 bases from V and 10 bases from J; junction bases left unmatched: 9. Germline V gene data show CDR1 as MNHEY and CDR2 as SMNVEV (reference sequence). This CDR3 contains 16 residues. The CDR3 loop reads CASSTLWTSGRVEQFF. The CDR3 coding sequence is TGTGCCAGCAGTACCCTATGGACTAGCGGGAGGGTCGAGCAGTTCTTC.

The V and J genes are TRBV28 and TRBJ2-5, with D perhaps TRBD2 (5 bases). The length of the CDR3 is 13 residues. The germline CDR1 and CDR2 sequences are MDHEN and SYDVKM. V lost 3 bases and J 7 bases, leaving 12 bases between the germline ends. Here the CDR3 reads CASSLILRGTQYF. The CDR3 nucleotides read TGTGCCAGCAGTTTGATTCTCCGGGGGACCCAGTACTTC.

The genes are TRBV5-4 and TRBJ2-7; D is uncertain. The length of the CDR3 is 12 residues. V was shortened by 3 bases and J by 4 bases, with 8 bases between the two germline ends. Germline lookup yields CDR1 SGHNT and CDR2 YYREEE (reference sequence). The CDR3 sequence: CASSYESYEQYF. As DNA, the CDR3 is TGTGCCAGCAGCTACGAGTCGTACGAGCAGTACTTC.

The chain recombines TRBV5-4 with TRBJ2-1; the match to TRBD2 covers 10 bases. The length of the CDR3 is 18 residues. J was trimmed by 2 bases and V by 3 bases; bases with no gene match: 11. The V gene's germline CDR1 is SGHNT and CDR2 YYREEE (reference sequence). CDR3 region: CASSSPTFSGRPYNEQFF. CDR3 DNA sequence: TGTGCCAGCAGCTCACCCACCTTTAGCGGGAGGCCCTACAATGAGCAGTTCTTC.

The CDR3 DNA is TGTGCCAGCAGCTTGACTACCCACCCTAGCACAGATACGCAGTATTTT. It is translated as CASSLTTHPSTDTQYF. This sequence joins TRBV7-9 and TRBJ2-3, with TRBD2 as a possible D gene (5 bases). Germline CDR1 and CDR2: SEHNR and FQNEAQ (reference sequence). The CDR3 has 16 residues. Trimming cost V 3 bases and J 0 bases, with 13 bases left between them.

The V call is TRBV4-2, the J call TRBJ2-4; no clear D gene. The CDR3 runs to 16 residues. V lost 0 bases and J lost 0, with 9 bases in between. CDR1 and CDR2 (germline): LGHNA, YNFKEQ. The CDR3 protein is CASSQDFSVAKNIQYF. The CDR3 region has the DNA TGTGCCAGCAGCCAAGATTTCAGCGTAGCCAAAAACATTCAGTACTTC.

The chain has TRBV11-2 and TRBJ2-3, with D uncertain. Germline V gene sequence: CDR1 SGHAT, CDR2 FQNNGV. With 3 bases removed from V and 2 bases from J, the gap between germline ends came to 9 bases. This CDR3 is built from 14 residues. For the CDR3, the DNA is TGTGCCAGCAGCTTGGGCCGGTTCACAGATACGCAGTATTTT. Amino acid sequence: CASSLGRFTDTQYF.